This T cell receptor beta chain was identified during a study of cytomegalovirus exposure and HLA in healthy donors. For the study at large: The roughly 120 million unique TCR beta sequences, from roughly 170 million T cells, were found by an earlier analysis.

Whole-study results and caveats: Reportedly, HLA-A and HLA-B alleles of most subjects were accurately predicted from TCR beta. In a later analysis, a missense DCLRE1C variant was linked to TCR beta V- and J-gene trimming.

Among the donors, all were healthy bone marrow donors. As for this clone: Its antigen is still unknown.

V was shortened by 10 bases and J by 4 bases, with 14 bases between the two germline ends. Per germline, CDR1 MNHNS and CDR2 SASEGT. CDR3 length: 13 amino acids. The study ran its PCR with 60 Vbeta and 13 Jbeta primers. Sequencing was performed with immunoSEQ multiplex PCR; in TCRdb, only in-frame clones are kept and a portion is missing. The top ten hold 4.9% of the sample, which has roughly 120,000 clones, around three quarters seen once. This TCR was sampled from a man aged 50-59 years in good health and CMV-seropositive. Sequencing input: PBMCs. The chain is built from TRBV6-1 and TRBJ1-5; no reliable D call. The CDR3 region is CATTNAGNQPQHF. The CDR3 DNA reads as TGTGCCACTACTAATGCGGGAAATCAGCCCCAGCATTTT.